The entry below gives a single T cell receptor beta chain sequence along with its context. Its antigen is not known. The data were produced by immunoSEQ multiplex PCR, yet TCRdb's version contains in-frame clones alone and is incomplete. The sample shows over a million clones, around 82% of them seen only once. Germline loops: CDR1 KGHSH, CDR2 LQKENI. J lost 4 bases, V lost 3 bases, and 8 bases had no gene match. This CDR3 is 16 amino acids long. The sample originates from a study of shared clonotypes between healthy human individuals. Study-level background: The study used three CD4 naive, three CD4 memory, two CD8 naive and one CD8 memory plate per donor. Whole-study results and caveats: The authors expected sequencing depth to affect clonotype sharing among donors. It was observed that about 5% of naive CD4 clonotypes were shared across a handful of donors. Researchers sampled only blood; tissue repertoires likely differ.

The chain joins TRBV18 to TRBJ2-3; 9 nucleotides line up with TRBD2. The sample was memory CD4+ T cells from PBMCs. As to subset: CD45RA-negative fraction. The TCR comes from a man between 18 and 35 years old in good health. Some clones in this sample may be carry-over from other donors' samples. The CDR3 region is CASSPLSGSLADTQYF. CDR3 DNA sequence: TGTGCCAGCTCACCCCTTAGCGGGAGTCTGGCAGATACGCAGTATTTT.